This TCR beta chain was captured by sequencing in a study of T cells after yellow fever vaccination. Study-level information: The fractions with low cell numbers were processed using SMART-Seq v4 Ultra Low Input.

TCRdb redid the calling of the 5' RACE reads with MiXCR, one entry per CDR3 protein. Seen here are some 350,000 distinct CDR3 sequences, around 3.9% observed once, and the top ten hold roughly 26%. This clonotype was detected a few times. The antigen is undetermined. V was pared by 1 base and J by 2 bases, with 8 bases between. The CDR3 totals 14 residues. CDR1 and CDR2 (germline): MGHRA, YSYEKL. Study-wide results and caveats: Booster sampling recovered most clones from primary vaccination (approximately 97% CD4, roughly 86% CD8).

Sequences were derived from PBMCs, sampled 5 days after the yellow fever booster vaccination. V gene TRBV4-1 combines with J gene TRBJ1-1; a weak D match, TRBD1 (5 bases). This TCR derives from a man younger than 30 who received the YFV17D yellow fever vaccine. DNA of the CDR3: TGCGCCAGCAGCCAAGCGGGGGTTAACACTGAAGCTTTCTTT. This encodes CASSQAGVNTEAFF.